This is a list of T cell receptor beta chains from one sample in a study of blood T cells in healthy people across ages. TCRdb re-derived calls from the 5' RACE reads in MiXCR, one entry per CDR3 protein. This sample has approximately 800,000 distinct CDR3 sequences; approximately 65% occur once, and the top ten carry approximately 30%. The sequencing sample was made of blood. The source of these receptors is a man aged 25-40 years in good health. The CDR3 runs from the conserved cysteine through the conserved F or W. D genes are given only for firm matches. The size of a clone is reported for some rows only, either as once, few or many, or as a class for expanded clones.

TRBJ2-5,TRBV6-6,-,-,CASSSRETLYQETQYF,TGTGCCAGCAGTTCCCGGGAGACCCTGTACCAAGAGACCCAGTACTTC
TRBJ1-5,TRBV10-3,TRBD1,-,CAISADRGTNQPQHF,TGTGCCATCAGTGCCGACAGGGGGACCAATCAGCCCCAGCATTTT
TRBJ1-6,TRBV6-1,-,few,CASSEQGGNSPLHF,TGTGCCAGCAGTGAACAGGGCGGTAATTCACCCCTCCACTTT
TRBJ2-6,TRBV7-2,-,few,CASSLFSSGANVLTF,TGTGCCAGCAGCTTATTTAGCTCTGGGGCCAACGTCCTGACTTTC
TRBJ2-1,TRBV20-1,TRBD2,few,CSAVRGLAYNEQFF,TGCAGTGCTGTCAGGGGACTAGCCTACAATGAGCAGTTCTTC
TRBJ2-4,TRBV7-3,TRBD1,once,CASSLMTGSKNIQYF,TGTGCCAGCAGCTTGATGACAGGGTCCAAAAACATTCAGTACTTC
TRBJ2-3,TRBV3-1,-,-,CASQGRLLNTQYF,TGTGCCAGCCAAGGGAGGTTGTTGAATACGCAGTATTTT
TRBJ2-3,TRBV29-1,TRBD1,-,CSVAGQGGTDTQYF,TGCAGCGTTGCTGGACAGGGGGGCACAGATACGCAGTATTTT
TRBJ1-5,TRBV18,TRBD1,-,CASSPTPTGGNQPQHF,TGTGCCAGCTCACCCACCCCGACAGGGGGCAATCAGCCCCAGCATTTT
TRBJ2-3,TRBV15,TRBD2,-,CATSRGLAGTDTQYF,TGTGCCACCAGCAGAGGACTAGCGGGGACAGATACGCAGTATTTT
TRBJ2-5,TRBV15,-,few,CATSRDTSIETQYF,TGTGCCACCAGCAGAGATACGAGCATAGAGACCCAGTACTTC
TRBJ2-1,TRBV7-2,-,-,CASSLHPVGYNEQFF,TGTGCCAGCAGCCTCCACCCGGTGGGGTACAATGAGCAGTTCTTC
TRBJ1-2,TRBV4-3,-,few,CASSQDQAGGGYGYTF,TGCGCCAGCAGCCAAGATCAAGCGGGGGGTGGCTATGGCTACACCTTC
TRBJ2-3,TRBV7-2,TRBD2,few,CASSLSRLAGITDTQYF,TGTGCCAGCAGCTTATCTCGTCTAGCGGGTATCACAGATACGCAGTATTTT
TRBJ2-6,TRBV7-8,TRBD1,-,CASNNRDRSYSGANVLTF,TGTGCCAGCAACAACCGGGACAGGAGTTACTCTGGGGCCAACGTCCTGACTTTC
TRBJ2-1,TRBV27,TRBD2,-,CASSLSGGIIREQFF,TGTGCCAGCAGTTTAAGCGGGGGGATAATCAGGGAGCAGTTCTTC
TRBJ1-2,TRBV28,-,-,CASSLDASVGYTF,TGTGCCAGCAGTTTGGACGCAAGCGTAGGCTACACCTTC
TRBJ2-1,TRBV18,TRBD2,once,CASSPMASGGNEQFF,TGTGCCAGCTCACCGATGGCTAGCGGGGGGAATGAGCAGTTCTTC
TRBJ2-7,TRBV13,-,once,CASSVRGLSYEQYF,TGTGCCAGCAGCGTACGGGGACTCTCCTACGAGCAGTACTTC
TRBJ1-1,TRBV12-3/TRBV12-4,-,-,CASSLGRRETEAFF,TGTGCCAGCAGTTTGGGTAGGAGGGAAACTGAAGCTTTCTTT
TRBJ2-7,TRBV5-1,TRBD1,few,CASSRSGQGNYEQYF,TGCGCCAGCTCACGCTCCGGACAGGGAAACTACGAGCAGTACTTC
TRBJ2-7,TRBV12-3/TRBV12-4,TRBD2,few,CASSPSKGLAGYEQYF,TGTGCCAGCAGTCCAAGCAAGGGACTAGCGGGCTACGAGCAGTACTTC
TRBJ2-7,TRBV4-2,-,few,CASSQGSTGNPYEQYF,TGTGCCAGCAGCCAAGGCTCCACAGGGAACCCCTACGAGCAGTACTTC
TRBJ2-3,TRBV6-5,TRBD2,-,CASSYSSGGATDTQYF,TGTGCCAGCAGTTACTCTAGCGGGGGGGCCACAGATACGCAGTATTTT
TRBJ2-1,TRBV21-1,-,-,CASSNRDKFF,TGTGCCAGCAGCAACAGGGATAAGTTCTTC
TRBJ2-7,TRBV7-2,TRBD1,-,CASRAGGVATYEQYF,TGTGCCAGCAGAGCAGGGGGCGTAGCAACATACGAGCAGTACTTC
TRBJ2-2,TRBV7-7,TRBD1,-,CASSLVSAPRGMNTGELFF,TGTGCCAGCAGCTTAGTGTCAGCCCCCAGGGGGATGAACACCGGGGAGCTGTTTTTT
TRBJ1-2,TRBV24-1,-,-,CATSDLGQHYGYTF,TGTGCCACCAGTGATTTAGGGCAGCACTATGGCTACACCTTC
TRBJ1-2,TRBV29-1,-,few,CSVEDARGVKGYTF,TGCAGCGTTGAAGACGCTCGGGGAGTAAAGGGCTACACCTTC
TRBJ2-1,TRBV29-1,TRBD1,-,CSVFRDRGHNEQFF,TGCAGCGTTTTCCGGGACAGGGGCCACAATGAGCAGTTCTTC
TRBJ2-7,TRBV6-2/TRBV6-3,TRBD1,-,CASSYQGVDYEQYF,TGTGCCAGCAGTTACCAGGGGGTTGACTACGAGCAGTACTTC
TRBJ1-2,TRBV25-1,-,-,CASSDRAKGGYTF,TGTGCCAGCAGTGACAGGGCCAAGGGTGGCTACACCTTC
TRBJ2-3,TRBV12-3/TRBV12-4,TRBD2,-,CASSPQTSGGRADTQYF,TGTGCCAGCAGCCCTCAGACTAGCGGGGGGCGAGCAGATACGCAGTATTTT
TRBJ2-1,TRBV4-2,TRBD1,-,CASSQPGQGGVNEQFF,TGTGCCAGCAGCCAACCTGGACAGGGAGGTGTGAATGAGCAGTTCTTC
TRBJ1-1,TRBV29-1,-,-,CSVVPVRTEAFF,TGCAGCGTTGTCCCGGTACGGACTGAAGCTTTCTTT
TRBJ1-1,TRBV27,TRBD1,-,CASSLIQGRVNTEAFF,TGTGCCAGCAGTTTAATACAGGGGAGGGTGAACACTGAAGCTTTCTTT
TRBJ2-3,TRBV6-2/TRBV6-3,TRBD1,few,CASSSDRVGTQYF,TGTGCCAGCAGTTCGGACAGGGTCGGGACGCAGTATTTT
TRBJ1-2,TRBV29-1,-,-,CSVVGNLNYGYTF,TGTAGCGTTGTGGGCAATTTGAACTATGGCTACACCTTC
TRBJ1-2,TRBV20-1,TRBD1,few,CSATRTGLGGYTF,TGCAGTGCTACCAGGACAGGGCTGGGGGGCTACACCTTC
TRBJ2-3,TRBV28,-,-,CASSLPAGSDTQYF,TGTGCCAGCAGTTTACCCGCAGGGTCGGATACGCAGTATTTT
TRBJ2-1,TRBV28,TRBD2,-,CASRSKRGGSNEQFF,TGTGCCAGCAGATCTAAGCGGGGGGGGTCTAATGAGCAGTTCTTC
TRBJ2-5,TRBV30,TRBD2,-,CALAGRETQYF,TGTGCTCTAGCGGGGAGAGAGACCCAGTACTTC
TRBJ2-1,TRBV12-3/TRBV12-4,-,-,CASSLESRSHEQFF,TGTGCCAGCAGTTTAGAGTCGAGGTCCCATGAGCAGTTCTTC
TRBJ2-3,TRBV7-9,-,-,CASRSGVTDTQYF,TGTGCCAGCAGGTCTGGGGTCACAGATACGCAGTATTTT
TRBJ2-3,TRBV12-3/TRBV12-4,-,-,CASSFGADTEYF,TGTGCCAGCAGTTTTGGAGCAGATACGGAGTATTTT
TRBJ2-3,TRBV2,TRBD2,-,CASPGGLAGVPSTDTQYF,TGTGCCAGCCCCGGAGGACTAGCGGGGGTCCCTAGCACAGATACGCAGTATTTT
TRBJ2-3,TRBV20-1,TRBD2,-,CSARVSGGHYTDTQYF,TGCAGTGCTAGAGTAAGCGGGGGGCATTACACAGATACGCAGTATTTT
TRBJ2-5,TRBV12-3/TRBV12-4,-,-,CASKRAGHETQYF,TGTGCCAGCAAGAGGGCAGGGCACGAGACCCAGTACTTC
TRBJ2-3,TRBV5-1,-,few,CASSLGRAADTQYF,TGCGCCAGCAGCTTGGGGCGGGCGGCAGATACGCAGTATTTT
TRBJ2-5,TRBV28,-,-,CASSLSRDVKETQYF,TGTGCCAGCAGTTTATCCCGGGACGTAAAAGAGACCCAGTACTTC
TRBJ2-5,TRBV7-6,-,-,CASSPLVAMYQETQYF,TGTGCCAGCAGCCCACTGGTAGCGATGTACCAAGAGACCCAGTACTTC
TRBJ2-1,TRBV20-1,TRBD2,once,CSAVAGGPQNEQFF,TGCAGTGCCGTAGCGGGGGGGCCTCAAAATGAGCAGTTCTTC
TRBJ2-5,TRBV27,-,-,CASSLFATETQYF,TGTGCCAGCAGTTTATTTGCTACTGAGACCCAGTACTTC
TRBJ2-5,TRBV20-1,-,-,CSARKPQETQYF,TGCAGTGCTAGAAAGCCTCAAGAGACCCAGTACTTC
TRBJ2-1,TRBV9,-,-,CASSPSGHNSYNEQFF,TGTGCCAGCAGCCCCTCGGGACACAACTCCTACAATGAGCAGTTCTTC
TRBJ2-7,TRBV7-2,-,-,CASSISLRGVYEQYF,TGTGCCAGCAGCATCTCCCTACGAGGGGTCTACGAGCAGTACTTC
TRBJ2-1,TRBV7-3,TRBD2,-,CASSPHPLAGAAYNEQFF,TGTGCCAGCAGCCCCCACCCGCTAGCGGGGGCCGCCTACAATGAGCAGTTCTTC
TRBJ1-1,TRBV28,-,-,CAIQRPEAFF,TGTGCCATCCAGAGGCCTGAAGCTTTCTTT
TRBJ1-1,TRBV4-2,TRBD1,once,CASSQEQGQGVVEAFF,TGTGCCAGCAGCCAAGAGCAGGGTCAGGGGGTCGTTGAAGCTTTCTTT
TRBJ2-1,TRBV20-1,TRBD1,many,CSAKSQGAAYNEQFF,TGCAGTGCCAAATCGCAGGGGGCGGCCTACAATGAGCAGTTCTTC